The source of this TCR beta chain is a study of blood T cell repertoires in COVID-19. Assay: immunoSEQ multiplex PCR; the TCRdb copy retains only in-frame clones and omits some. The table lists fewer than 200,000 clones, over 80% of them singletons. This sequence was found in a woman at least 80 years old with active or convalescent COVID-19. Sequences were obtained from peripheral blood.

The CDR3 coding sequence is TGTGCCAGCAGCCAAGATACCCCCCCGGGGGGTAAGAATACGCAGTATTTT. It specifies CASSQDTPPGGKNTQYF. The chain carries TRBV14 and TRBJ2-3; 7 nucleotides agree with TRBD2. Germline-derived CDR1 and CDR2 are SGHDN and FVKESK. There are 17 residues in the CDR3. V dropped 0 bases and J dropped 7; count of bases not matched to a gene: 13.